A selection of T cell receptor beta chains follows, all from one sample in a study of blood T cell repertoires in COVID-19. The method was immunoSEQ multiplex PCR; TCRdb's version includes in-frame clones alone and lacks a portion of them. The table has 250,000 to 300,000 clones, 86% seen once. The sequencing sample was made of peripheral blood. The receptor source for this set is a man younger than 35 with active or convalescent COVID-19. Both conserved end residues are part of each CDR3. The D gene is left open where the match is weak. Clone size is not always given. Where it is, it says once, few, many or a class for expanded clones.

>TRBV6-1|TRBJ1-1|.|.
TGTGCCAGCAGTGACGATGGGGGCCTTAAATTCTCTGAAGCTTTCTTT
CASSDDGGLKFSEAFF
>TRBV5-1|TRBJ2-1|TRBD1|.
TGCGCCAGCAGCCCGTTTGGGACAGAACCTAACAATGAGCAGTTCTTC
CASSPFGTEPNNEQFF
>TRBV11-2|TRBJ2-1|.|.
TGTGCCAGCAGCCGAAACCTCGGTACTGATGAGCAGTTCTTC
CASSRNLGTDEQFF
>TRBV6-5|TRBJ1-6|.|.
TGTGCCAGCAGTTACCGGGGGGTAGGGTCACCCCTCCACTTT
CASSYRGVGSPLHF
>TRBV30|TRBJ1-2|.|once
TGTGCCTGGAGTGCTTGGACAGAGATACCCTATGGCTACACCTTC
CAWSAWTEIPYGYTF
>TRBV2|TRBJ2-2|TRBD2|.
TGTGCCAGCACCAAACGGCTAGCGGGGGGGGATAACACCGGGGAGCTGTTTTTT
CASTKRLAGGDNTGELFF
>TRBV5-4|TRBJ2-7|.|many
TGTGCCAGCAGCTTGAAAGGAGCCTACGAGCAGTACTTC
CASSLKGAYEQYF
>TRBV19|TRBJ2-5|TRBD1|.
TGTGCCAGTAGTGTCGGGACAGGGGATGTGGAGACCCAGTACTTC
CASSVGTGDVETQYF
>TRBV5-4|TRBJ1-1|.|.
TGTGCCAGCAGCCTGCAGAAGAACACTGAAGCTTTCTTT
CASSLQKNTEAFF
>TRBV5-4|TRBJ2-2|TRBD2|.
TGTGCCAGCAGCCGGGGAGGGTTATCCGGGGAGCTGTTTTTT
CASSRGGLSGELFF
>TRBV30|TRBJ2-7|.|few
TGTGCCTGGAGCCAGGGTACCGGCTCCTACGAGCAGTACTTC
CAWSQGTGSYEQYF
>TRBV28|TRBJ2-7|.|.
TGTGCCAGCAGTTCGGGAGCGGGCATCTACGAGCAGTACTTC
CASSSGAGIYEQYF
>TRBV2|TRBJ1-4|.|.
TGTGCCAGCAGTGAAGCACAGGGCCACTACGAAAAACTGTTTTTT
CASSEAQGHYEKLFF
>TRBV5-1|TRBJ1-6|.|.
TGCGCCAGCAGCCTTGATAGCTCCTATAATTCACCCCTCCACTTT
CASSLDSSYNSPLHF
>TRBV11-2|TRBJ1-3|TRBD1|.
TGTGCCAGCAGCTTAGGGACAGGGGCACCCCGCTCTGGAAACACCATATATTTT
CASSLGTGAPRSGNTIYF
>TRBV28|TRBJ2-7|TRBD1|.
TGTGCCAGCAGTTTAGGCTACACAGGGGGGTACGAGCAGTACTTC
CASSLGYTGGYEQYF
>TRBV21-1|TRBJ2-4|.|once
TGCGCCAGTCCGGGGGGGGCCCCGGGGGGCTTAGCCAAAAACATTCAGTACTTC
CASPGGAPGGLAKNIQYF
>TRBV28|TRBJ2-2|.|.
TGTGCCAGCAGTTTACTAGGTACTACAAGGAACACCGGGGAGCTGTTTTTT
CASSLLGTTRNTGELFF
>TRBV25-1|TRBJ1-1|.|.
TGTGCCAGCAGTGCTACGACAGATATGAACACTGAAGCTTTCTTT
CASSATTDMNTEAFF
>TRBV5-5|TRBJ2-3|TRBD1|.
TGTGCCAGCAGCTTTAGGACAGGGGGCACAGATACGCAGTATTTT
CASSFRTGGTDTQYF
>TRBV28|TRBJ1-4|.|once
TGTGCCAGCAGCCTTTTCCAGGGTTTCGCAACTAATGAAAAACTGTTTTTT
CASSLFQGFATNEKLFF
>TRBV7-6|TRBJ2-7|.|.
TGTGCCAGCAGCTTTGGGGGAGGCAACGAGCAGTACTTC
CASSFGGGNEQYF
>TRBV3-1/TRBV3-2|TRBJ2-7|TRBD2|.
TGTGCCAGCAGCCAAGGGGAGGGCGGTTGGGCGGGCGAGCAGTACTTC
CASSQGEGGWAGEQYF
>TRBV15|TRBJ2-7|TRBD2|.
TGTGCCATCCTGGGCAGGGAGGGCGAGCAGTACTTC
CAILGREGEQYF